This is a list of T cell receptor beta chains from one sample in a study of blood T cell repertoires in COVID-19. Clones were read by immunoSEQ multiplex PCR, and TCRdb kept only the in-frame ones, dropping some. The sample consists of roughly 220,000 clones, more than 75% of them appearing once. Sequencing input: peripheral blood. These receptors were obtained from a man aged 55 to 70 with acute or convalescent COVID-19. The CDR3 runs from the conserved cysteine through the conserved F or W. The order of the fields is V gene, D gene, clone size, J gene, CDR3 DNA, CDR3 protein. D genes are given only for firm matches. Size is stated for part of the rows, as once, few or many counts, or as a class when the clone is expanded.

TRBV7-7	TRBD1	-	TRBJ2-2	TGTGCCAGCAGCTTAGGGAAAGGGACAGCCCTCACCGGGGAGCTGTTTTTT	CASSLGKGTALTGELFF
TRBV10-3	-	-	TRBJ2-2	TGTGCCATCAGTAGGTCCGGGGCCGGGGAGCTGTTTTTT	CAISRSGAGELFF
TRBV15	TRBD1	-	TRBJ1-6	TGTGCCACCAAACGGGACAGCTATTCACCCCTCCACTTT	CATKRDSYSPLHF
TRBV10-2	-	-	TRBJ1-5	TGCGCCAGCAGATCGGACGGGGTGGGGAATCAGCCCCAGCATTTT	CASRSDGVGNQPQHF
TRBV4-1	-	-	TRBJ2-6	TGCGCCAGCAGCCAAGATATACAGGTACGCTCTGGGGCCAACGTCCTGACTTTC	CASSQDIQVRSGANVLTF
TRBV27	TRBD1	-	TRBJ2-5	TGTGCCAGCAGTTCGGGACAGGGAGAGACCCAGTACTTC	CASSSGQGETQYF
TRBV11-2	-	few	TRBJ2-7	TGTGCCAGCAGTCTAGAAATTCAGGGATACGAGCAGTACTTC	CASSLEIQGYEQYF
TRBV9	-	-	TRBJ1-6	TGTGCCAGCACCAATGGGCACTCCTATAATTCACCCCTCCACTTT	CASTNGHSYNSPLHF
TRBV6-5	TRBD1	-	TRBJ1-1	TGTGCCAGCACCGACAGGGCAGCCACTGAAGCTTTCTTT	CASTDRAATEAFF
TRBV3-1/TRBV3-2	-	-	TRBJ1-2	TGTGCCAGCAGCCAAGTCCCAGGGCCCCTTAACTATGGCTACACCTTC	CASSQVPGPLNYGYTF
TRBV15	-	-	TRBJ1-6	TGTGCCACCAGCAGAGACAGGGCGGGGAATTCACCCCTCCACTTT	CATSRDRAGNSPLHF
TRBV18	-	-	TRBJ1-2	TGTGCCAGCTCACCCGACCGGGAACGATACTATGGCTACACCTTC	CASSPDRERYYGYTF
TRBV19	TRBD2	-	TRBJ2-5	TGTGCCAGTAGTATGGGCTTCAGCGGGGGGGCCCACCAAGAGACCCAGTACTTC	CASSMGFSGGAHQETQYF
TRBV6-2/TRBV6-3	-	-	TRBJ1-6	TGTGCCAGCAGTTACTCGATTCAGGGCCTAAGGGCCGGCGTCTTTTCACCCCTCCACTTT	CASSYSIQGLRAGVFSPLHF
TRBV19	-	-	TRBJ1-1	TGTGCCAGTAGTAACCGACAGCTATTTAACACTGAAGCTTTCTTT	CASSNRQLFNTEAFF
TRBV18	-	-	TRBJ2-7	TGTGCCAGCTCACCCCTAGGAAGGGGAAGCTCCTACGAGCAGTACTTC	CASSPLGRGSSYEQYF
TRBV14	TRBD1	-	TRBJ1-2	TGTGCCAGCAGCCAGACAGGGGTGGTCGGCTATGGCTACACCTTC	CASSQTGVVGYGYTF
TRBV7-8	-	once	TRBJ2-1	TGTGCCAGCAGCTTAATAACCGGACAGAGGCCGGGGGAGCAGTTCTTC	CASSLITGQRPGEQFF
TRBV9	-	-	TRBJ1-1	TGTGCCAGCAGCGTAGAGGGGCTGACGAACACTGAAGCTTTCTTT	CASSVEGLTNTEAFF
TRBV9	-	-	TRBJ2-3	TGTGCCAGCAGCGTAAAGGATGCGGCTGATACGCAGTATTTT	CASSVKDAADTQYF
TRBV7-6	TRBD2	-	TRBJ2-1	TGTGCCAGCAGCTTAGGGACTAGCGGAGACAATGAGCAGTTCTTC	CASSLGTSGDNEQFF
TRBV6-1	-	-	TRBJ2-7	TGTGCCAGCAGTGAATCCGGACTCACCTACGAGCAGTACTTC	CASSESGLTYEQYF
TRBV10-1	-	-	TRBJ2-1	TGCGCCAGCAGTGGTGCGCCGGGGTTATTCCACAATGAGCAGTTCTTC	CASSGAPGLFHNEQFF
TRBV6-5	TRBD2	once	TRBJ2-1	TGTGCCAGCAGGTTAGCGGGGGGGCCCTACAATGAGCAGTTCTTC	CASRLAGGPYNEQFF
TRBV24-1	TRBD1	-	TRBJ2-4	TGTGCCACCAGTGAAGGGACAGGGGCAGGCAAAAACATTCAGTACTTC	CATSEGTGAGKNIQYF
TRBV19	TRBD1	-	TRBJ1-5	TGTGCCAGTAGTATTATCGACAGGGGGAGCAATCAGCCCCAGCATTTT	CASSIIDRGSNQPQHF
TRBV11-1	-	-	TRBJ2-5	TGTGCCAGCAGCCCGTCCCCGGTCGGGACCCAGTACTTC	CASSPSPVGTQYF
TRBV6-2/TRBV6-3	TRBD2	-	TRBJ2-5	TGTGCCAGCAGTTTAGCGAGACTAGCGGGATCAGAGACCCAGTACTTC	CASSLARLAGSETQYF
TRBV25-1	-	-	TRBJ1-1	TGTGCCAGCACGGGACAACACACTGAAGCTTTCTTT	CASTGQHTEAFF
TRBV18	-	-	TRBJ1-3	TGTGCCAGCTCACCGACAACTGGAAACACCATATATTTT	CASSPTTGNTIYF
TRBV21-1	-	-	TRBJ2-5	TGTGCCAGCAGCGCCCCCGGAAGACACCCCTCACAAGAGACCCAGTACTTC	CASSAPGRHPSQETQYF
TRBV5-4	TRBD1	-	TRBJ2-5	TGTGCCAGCAGCTATACCGGGACAGGGTTGGCGACCCAGTACTTC	CASSYTGTGLATQYF
TRBV18	-	-	TRBJ2-4	TGTGCCAGCTCACCGCTACAGGGCCGGGACATTCAGTACTTC	CASSPLQGRDIQYF
TRBV9	-	-	TRBJ2-2	TGTGCCAGCGGGGTGGGGGCAGAGAACACCGGGGAGCTGTTTTTT	CASGVGAENTGELFF
TRBV2	-	-	TRBJ1-2	TGTGCCAGCAGTGAATCCAGGGTCGAGGGCTACACCTTC	CASSESRVEGYTF
TRBV25-1	-	-	TRBJ1-3	TGTGCCAGCAGTTCCTCTCAGGGACTCTCTGGAAACACCATATATTTT	CASSSSQGLSGNTIYF
TRBV15	TRBD1	-	TRBJ2-7	TGTGCCACCAGCAGAGCCCGGACAGGGAGTTACGAGCAGTACTTC	CATSRARTGSYEQYF
TRBV6-5	-	-	TRBJ1-1	TGTGCCACCGGGAACACTGAAGCTTTCTTT	CATGNTEAFF
TRBV5-1	TRBD1	-	TRBJ1-6	TGCGCCAGCAGCCATGACGGGACAGCTTCCTCACCCCTCCACTTT	CASSHDGTASSPLHF
TRBV7-2	-	-	TRBJ2-7	TGTGCCAGCAGCTCGGACAGGATCGGGGGGGACGAGCAGTACTTC	CASSSDRIGGDEQYF
TRBV7-3	-	-	TRBJ2-2	TGTGCCAGCAGCTTAACGGGCCCAGGTCAAGCCGGGGAGCTGTTTTTT	CASSLTGPGQAGELFF
TRBV19	TRBD2	-	TRBJ2-3	TGTGCCAGTAGTATAGAAGCGGGGGCCGGCACAGATACGCAGTATTTT	CASSIEAGAGTDTQYF
TRBV7-7	-	-	TRBJ2-2	TGTGCCAGCAGCTTAGAGAACGCCCGGGACTCCGAGCTGTTTTTT	CASSLENARDSELFF
TRBV5-5	TRBD1	-	TRBJ2-7	TGTGCCAGCAGCACCACAGGGGGCGAGCAGTACTTC	CASSTTGGEQYF
TRBV28	-	-	TRBJ2-7	TGTGCCAGCAGTTTGCCGTTGGGCTACTACGAGCAGTACTTC	CASSLPLGYYEQYF
TRBV25-1	-	-	TRBJ1-5	TGTGCCACCTCTTTCGGGAGCAATCAGCCCCAGCATTTT	CATSFGSNQPQHF
TRBV9	-	-	TRBJ1-4	TGTGCCAGCAGCGCCGACCTCGGGGGGGCCGGGGAAAAACTGTTTTTT	CASSADLGGAGEKLFF